The T cell receptor (beta chain) under discussion was sequenced for a study of T cell repertoires in cytomegalovirus infection. Across the whole study: In public TCR beta signatures, there were indications of both CMV infection and matching HLA type. Notes on the study in general: Cumulative frequency (of public TCR beta family members) identified carriers of CMV plus the relevant HLA.

Per germline, CDR1 WNHNN and CDR2 SYGVQD (reference sequence). V was trimmed by 6 bases and J by 2 bases, leaving 11 bases between them. CDR3 size: 14 residues. A few counts support this clonotype. Its antigen is as yet unknown. TCRdb ran MiXCR on the reads and lists one entry per CDR3 protein. Here the sample spans a few hundred thousand distinct CDR3 sequences, 40% being singletons. This TCR came from a human donor in good health (CMV status not recorded). Some clones in this sample may be carry-over from other donors' samples. This specimen was cultured PBMCs, taken from culture after CMV antigen stimulation. This chain links TRBV10-1 with TRBJ2-1, with D unclear. The CDR3 here is CASSQGRTYNEQFF. In nucleotides, the CDR3 is TGCGCCAGCAGCCAAGGACGGACCTACAATGAGCAGTTCTTC.